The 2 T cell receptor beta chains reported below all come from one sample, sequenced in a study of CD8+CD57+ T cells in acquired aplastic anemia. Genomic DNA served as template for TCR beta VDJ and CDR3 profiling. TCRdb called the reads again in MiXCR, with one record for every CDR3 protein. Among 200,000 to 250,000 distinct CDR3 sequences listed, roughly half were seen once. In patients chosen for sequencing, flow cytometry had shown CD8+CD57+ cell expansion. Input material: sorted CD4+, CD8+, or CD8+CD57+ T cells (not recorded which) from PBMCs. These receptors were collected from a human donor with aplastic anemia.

The chain's CDR3 is CASSRQGKDYGYTF. CDR3 sequence (DNA): TGTGCCAGCAGTCGACAGGGAAAGGACTATGGCTACACCTTC. The V call is TRBV2, the J call TRBJ1-2; 7 positions agree with TRBD1. V lost 5 bases, J lost 3 bases, and 6 bases stayed unmatched. The CDR3 length is 14 residues. CDR1 and CDR2 (germline): SNHLY, FYNNEI.

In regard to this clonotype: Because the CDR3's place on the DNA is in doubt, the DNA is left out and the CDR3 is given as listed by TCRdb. CDR3 sequence reads: CASSLQLYFCATEGANEQFF. The rearrangement links TRBV7-8 to TRBJ2-1. The V gene's germline CDR1 is SGHVS and CDR2 FQNEAQ. The CDR3 length equals 20 residues, ends included.